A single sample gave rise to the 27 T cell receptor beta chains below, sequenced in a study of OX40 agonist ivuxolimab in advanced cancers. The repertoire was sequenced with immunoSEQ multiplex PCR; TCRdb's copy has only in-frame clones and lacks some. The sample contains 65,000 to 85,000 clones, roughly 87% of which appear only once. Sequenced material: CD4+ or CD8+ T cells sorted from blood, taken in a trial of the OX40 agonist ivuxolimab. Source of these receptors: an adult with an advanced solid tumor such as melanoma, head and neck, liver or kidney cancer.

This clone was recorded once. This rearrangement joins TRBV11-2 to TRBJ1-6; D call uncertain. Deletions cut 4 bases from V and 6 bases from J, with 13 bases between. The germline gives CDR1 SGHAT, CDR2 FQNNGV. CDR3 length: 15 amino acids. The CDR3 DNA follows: TGTGCCAGCAGCTCGGACGGGTCGCGTAATTCACCCCTCCACTTT. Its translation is CASSSDGSRNSPLHF.

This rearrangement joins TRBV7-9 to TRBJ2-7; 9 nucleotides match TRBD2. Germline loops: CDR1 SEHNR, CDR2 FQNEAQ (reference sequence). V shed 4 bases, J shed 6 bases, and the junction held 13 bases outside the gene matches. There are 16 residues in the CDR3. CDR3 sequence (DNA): TGTGCCAGCAGCTCCAGGGAGGTAGCGGGAGTCGGCGAGCAGTACTTC. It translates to CASSSREVAGVGEQYF.

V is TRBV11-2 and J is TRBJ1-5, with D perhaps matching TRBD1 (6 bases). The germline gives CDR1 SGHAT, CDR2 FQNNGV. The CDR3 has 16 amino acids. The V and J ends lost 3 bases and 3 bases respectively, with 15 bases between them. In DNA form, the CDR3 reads TGTGCCAGCAGCTTCGGACAGTTAGCTTCCAATCAGCCCCAGCATTTT. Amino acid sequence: CASSFGQLASNQPQHF. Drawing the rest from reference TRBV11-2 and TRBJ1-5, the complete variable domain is EAGVAQSPRYKIIEKRQSVAFWCNPISGHATLYWYQQILGQGPKLLIQFQNNGVVDDSQLPKDRFSAERLKGVDSTLKIQPAKLEDSAVYLCASSFGQLASNQPQHFGDGTRLSIL.

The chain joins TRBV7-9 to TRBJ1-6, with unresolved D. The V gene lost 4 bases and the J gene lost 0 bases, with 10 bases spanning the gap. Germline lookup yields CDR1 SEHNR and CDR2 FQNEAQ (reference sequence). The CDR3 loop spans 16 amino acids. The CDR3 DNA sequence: TGTGCCAGCAGCTCCCTCTTAAGCTCCTATAATTCACCCCTCCACTTT. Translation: CASSSLLSSYNSPLHF.

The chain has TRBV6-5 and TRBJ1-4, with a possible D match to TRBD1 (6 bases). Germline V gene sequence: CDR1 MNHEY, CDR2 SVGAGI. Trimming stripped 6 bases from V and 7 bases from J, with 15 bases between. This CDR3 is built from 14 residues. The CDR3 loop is CASRPQGRVEKLFF. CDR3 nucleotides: TGTGCCAGCAGGCCACAGGGACGGGTTGAAAAACTGTTTTTT.

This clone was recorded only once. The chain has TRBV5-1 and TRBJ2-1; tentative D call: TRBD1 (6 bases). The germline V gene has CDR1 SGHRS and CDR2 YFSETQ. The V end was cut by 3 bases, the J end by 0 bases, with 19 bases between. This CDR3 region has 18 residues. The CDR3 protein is CASSSRAMGASSYNEQFF. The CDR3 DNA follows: TGCGCCAGCAGCTCCCGGGCTATGGGGGCGAGCTCCTACAATGAGCAGTTCTTC.

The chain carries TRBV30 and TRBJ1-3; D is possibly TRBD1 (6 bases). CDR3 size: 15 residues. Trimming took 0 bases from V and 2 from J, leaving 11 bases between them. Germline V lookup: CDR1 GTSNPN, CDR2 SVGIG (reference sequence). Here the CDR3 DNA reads TGTGCCTGGAGTGTACGGGGGGCGCCTGGAAACACCATATATTTT. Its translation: CAWSVRGAPGNTIYF.

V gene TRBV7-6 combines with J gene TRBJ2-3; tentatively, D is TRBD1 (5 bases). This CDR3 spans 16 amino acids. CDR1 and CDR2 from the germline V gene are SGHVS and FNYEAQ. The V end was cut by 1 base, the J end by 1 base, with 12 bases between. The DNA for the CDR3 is TGTGCCAGCAGCTTAGAATCAGGGCCGGGCACAGATACGCAGTATTTT. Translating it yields CASSLESGPGTDTQYF.

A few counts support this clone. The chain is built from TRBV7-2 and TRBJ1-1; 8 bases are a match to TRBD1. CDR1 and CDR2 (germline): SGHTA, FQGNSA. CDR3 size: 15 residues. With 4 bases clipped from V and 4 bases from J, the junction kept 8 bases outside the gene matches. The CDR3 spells CASSYYTGGTTEAFF. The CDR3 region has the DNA TGTGCCAGCAGCTACTATACAGGGGGTACCACTGAAGCTTTCTTT. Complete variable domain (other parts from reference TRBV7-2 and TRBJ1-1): GAGVSQSPSNKVTEKGKDVELRCDPISGHTALYWYRQSLGQGLEFLIYFQGNSAPDKSGLPSDRFSAERTGGSVSTLTIQRTQQEDSAVYLCASSYYTGGTTEAFFGQGTRLTVV.

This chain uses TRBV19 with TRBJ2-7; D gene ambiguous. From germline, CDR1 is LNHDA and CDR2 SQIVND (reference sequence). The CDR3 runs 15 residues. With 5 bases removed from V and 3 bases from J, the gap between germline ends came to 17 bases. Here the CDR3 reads CASSPEINSGYEQYF. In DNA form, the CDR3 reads TGTGCCAGTAGTCCCGAAATCAACTCGGGCTACGAGCAGTACTTC. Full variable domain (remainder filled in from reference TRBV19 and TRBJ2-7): DGGITQSPKYLFRKEGQNVTLSCEQNLNHDAMYWYRQDPGQGLRLIYYSQIVNDFQKGDIAEGYSVSREKKESFPLTVTSAQKNPTAFYLCASSPEINSGYEQYFGPGTRLTVT.

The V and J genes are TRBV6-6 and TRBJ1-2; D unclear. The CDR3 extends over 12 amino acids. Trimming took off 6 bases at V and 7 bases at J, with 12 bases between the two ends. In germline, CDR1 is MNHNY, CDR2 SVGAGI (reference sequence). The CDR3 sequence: CASSPNSGGYTF. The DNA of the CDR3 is TGTGCCAGCAGCCCTAACAGTGGTGGCTACACCTTC.

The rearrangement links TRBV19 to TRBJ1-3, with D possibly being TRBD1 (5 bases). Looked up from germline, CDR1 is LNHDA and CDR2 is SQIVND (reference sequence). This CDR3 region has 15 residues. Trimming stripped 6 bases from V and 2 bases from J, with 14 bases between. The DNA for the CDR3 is TGTGCCAGTAGCCCGATAGGGGCGGCTGGAAACACCATATATTTT. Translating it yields CASSPIGAAGNTIYF.

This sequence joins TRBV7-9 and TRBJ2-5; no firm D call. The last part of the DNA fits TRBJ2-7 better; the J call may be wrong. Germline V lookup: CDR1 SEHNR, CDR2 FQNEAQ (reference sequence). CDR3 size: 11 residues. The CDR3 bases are TGTGCCAGCAGTTTCTCCTACGAGCAGTACTTC. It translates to CASSFSYEQYF.

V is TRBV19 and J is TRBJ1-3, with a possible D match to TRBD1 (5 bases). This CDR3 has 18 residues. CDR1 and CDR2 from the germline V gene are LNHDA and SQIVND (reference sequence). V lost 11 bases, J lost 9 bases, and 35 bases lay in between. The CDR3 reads CALNVIRGAEVRMRTIYF. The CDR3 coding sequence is TGTGCCCTAAACGTCATTAGGGGCGCTGAGGTCAGGATGCGCACCATATATTTT. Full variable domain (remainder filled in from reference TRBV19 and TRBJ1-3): DGGITQSPKYLFRKEGQNVTLSCEQNLNHDAMYWYRQDPGQGLRLIYYSQIVNDFQKGDIAEGYSVSREKKESFPLTVTSAQKNPTAFYLCALNVIRGAEVRMRTIYFGEGSWLTVV.

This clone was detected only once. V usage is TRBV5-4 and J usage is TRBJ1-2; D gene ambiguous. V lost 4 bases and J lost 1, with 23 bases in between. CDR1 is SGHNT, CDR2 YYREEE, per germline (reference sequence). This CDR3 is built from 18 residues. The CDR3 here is CASSLEAARLTHNYGYTF. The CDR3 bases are TGTGCCAGCAGCCTGGAGGCAGCGCGACTTACCCATAACTATGGCTACACCTTC.

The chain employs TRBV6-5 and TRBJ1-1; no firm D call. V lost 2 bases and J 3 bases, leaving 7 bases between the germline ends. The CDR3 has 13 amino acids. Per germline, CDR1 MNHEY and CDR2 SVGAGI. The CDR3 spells CASSYTADTEAFF. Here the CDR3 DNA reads TGTGCCAGCAGTTACACGGCCGACACTGAAGCTTTCTTT.

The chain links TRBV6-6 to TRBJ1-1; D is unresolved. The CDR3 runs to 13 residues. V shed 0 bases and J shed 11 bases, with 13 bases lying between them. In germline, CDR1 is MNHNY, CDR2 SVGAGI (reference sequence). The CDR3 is CASSYSQDLAAFF. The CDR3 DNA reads TGTGCCAGCAGTTACTCTCAGGACCTGGCGGCTTTCTTT.

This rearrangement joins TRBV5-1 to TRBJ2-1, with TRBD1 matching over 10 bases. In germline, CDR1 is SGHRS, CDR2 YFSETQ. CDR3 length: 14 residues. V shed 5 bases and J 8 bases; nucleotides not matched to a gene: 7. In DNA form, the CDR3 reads TGCGCCAGCAGGCGGACAGGGGGTCGGGATGAGCAGTTCTTC. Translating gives CASRRTGGRDEQFF.

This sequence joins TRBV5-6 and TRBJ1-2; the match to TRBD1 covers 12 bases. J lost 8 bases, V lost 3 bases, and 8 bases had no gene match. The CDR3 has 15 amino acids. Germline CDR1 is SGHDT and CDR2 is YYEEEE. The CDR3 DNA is TGTGCCAGCAGCTCTCCGGGACAGGGGGCGCGCGGCTACACCTTC. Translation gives CASSSPGQGARGYTF. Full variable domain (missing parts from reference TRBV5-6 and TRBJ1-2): DAGVTQSPTHLIKTRGQQVTLRCSPKSGHDTVSWYQQALGQGPQFIFQYYEEEERQRGNFPDRFSGHQFPNYSSELNVNALLLGDSALYLCASSSPGQGARGYTFGSGTRLTVV.

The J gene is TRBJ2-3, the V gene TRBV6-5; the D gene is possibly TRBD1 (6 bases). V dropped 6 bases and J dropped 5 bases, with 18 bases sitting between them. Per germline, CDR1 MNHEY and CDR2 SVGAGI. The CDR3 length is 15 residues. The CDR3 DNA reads TGTGCCAGCAGCGAAACAGGGCCCCGGGAAGATACGCAGTATTTT. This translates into CASSETGPREDTQYF.

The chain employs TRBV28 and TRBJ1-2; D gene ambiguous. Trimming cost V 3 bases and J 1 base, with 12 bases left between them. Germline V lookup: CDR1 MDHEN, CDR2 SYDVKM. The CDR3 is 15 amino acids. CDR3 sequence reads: CASSFTVTSNYGYTF. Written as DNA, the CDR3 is TGTGCCAGCAGTTTTACAGTGACCAGTAACTATGGCTACACCTTC.

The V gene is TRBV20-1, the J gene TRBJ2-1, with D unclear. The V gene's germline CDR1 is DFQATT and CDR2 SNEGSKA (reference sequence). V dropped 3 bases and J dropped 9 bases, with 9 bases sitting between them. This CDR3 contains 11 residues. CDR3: CSARLGGEQFF. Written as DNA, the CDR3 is TGCAGTGCTAGGTTGGGCGGTGAGCAGTTCTTC.

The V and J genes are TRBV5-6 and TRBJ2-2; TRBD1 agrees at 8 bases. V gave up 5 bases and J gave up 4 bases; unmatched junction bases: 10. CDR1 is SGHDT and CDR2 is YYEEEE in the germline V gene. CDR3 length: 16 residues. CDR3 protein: CASRPGTGLITGELFF. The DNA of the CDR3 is TGTGCCAGCAGGCCCGGGACAGGTCTTATCACCGGGGAGCTGTTTTTT.

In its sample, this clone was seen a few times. CDR3 coding DNA: TGCGCCAGCAGCCAAGTGGTGGGGGGGCGAGGTGAAAAACTGTTTTTT. Translation gives CASSQVVGGRGEKLFF. The chain combines TRBV4-3 with TRBJ1-4, with a weak D call TRBD1 (6 bases). The CDR3 loop spans 16 amino acids. CDR1 and CDR2 from the germline V gene are LGHNA and YSLEER. Trimming cost V 1 base and J 7 bases, with 16 bases left between them.

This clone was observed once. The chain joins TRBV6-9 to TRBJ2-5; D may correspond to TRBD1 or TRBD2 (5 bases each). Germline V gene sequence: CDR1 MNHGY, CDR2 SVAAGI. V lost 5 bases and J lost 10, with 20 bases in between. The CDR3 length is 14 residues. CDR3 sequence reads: CASSPGTLYGDQYF. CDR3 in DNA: TGTGCCAGCAGTCCCGGGACCCTCTACGGGGACCAGTACTTC.

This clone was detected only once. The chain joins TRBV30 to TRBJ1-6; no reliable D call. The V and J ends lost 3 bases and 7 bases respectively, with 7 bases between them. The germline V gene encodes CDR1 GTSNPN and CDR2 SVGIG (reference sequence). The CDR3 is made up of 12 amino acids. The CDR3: CAWRDWNSPLHF. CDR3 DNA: TGTGCCTGGAGGGATTGGAATTCACCCCTCCACTTT.

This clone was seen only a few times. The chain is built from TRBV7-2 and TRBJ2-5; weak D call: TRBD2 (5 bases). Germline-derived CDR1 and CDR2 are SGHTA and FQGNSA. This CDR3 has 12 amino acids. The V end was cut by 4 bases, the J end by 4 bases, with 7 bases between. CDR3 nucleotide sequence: TGTGCCAGCAGCTACGGGGTAGAGACCCAGTACTTC. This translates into CASSYGVETQYF. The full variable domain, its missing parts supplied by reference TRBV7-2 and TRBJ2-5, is GAGVSQSPSNKVTEKGKDVELRCDPISGHTALYWYRQSLGQGLEFLIYFQGNSAPDKSGLPSDRFSAERTGGSVSTLTIQRTQQEDSAVYLCASSYGVETQYFGPGTRLLVL.